This is a list of T cell receptor beta chains from one sample in a study of early T cells in non-severe SARS-CoV-2 infection. Using its own MiXCR run on the 5' RACE reads, TCRdb lists one record per CDR3 protein. The sample lists under 60,000 distinct CDR3 sequences; about 13% were seen once. The specimen sequenced was whole blood. These receptors originate from an adult who was a healthcare worker with PCR-confirmed SARS-CoV-2 infection or an uninfected control (not recorded which). CDR3s include the opening cysteine and the closing phenylalanine or tryptophan. The order of the fields is clone size, J gene, V gene, CDR3 protein. Clone size is given for some rows only: seen once, a few or many times, or a class if the clone is expanded.

clone_size: many; j_call: TRBJ1-5; v_call: TRBV5-1; cdr3_aa: CASSLLGNQPQHF
clone_size: few; j_call: TRBJ2-7; v_call: TRBV20-1; cdr3_aa: CSARDPPHSEQYF
clone_size: many; j_call: TRBJ2-3; v_call: TRBV7-6; cdr3_aa: CASSLGMKDTQYF
clone_size: NA; j_call: TRBJ2-7; v_call: TRBV5-1; cdr3_aa: CASSLYGYEQYF
clone_size: NA; j_call: TRBJ2-5; v_call: TRBV29-1; cdr3_aa: CSVGPGIQETQYF
clone_size: NA; j_call: TRBJ2-7; v_call: TRBV10-2; cdr3_aa: CASSGETSGRSTYEQYF
clone_size: many; j_call: TRBJ1-4; v_call: TRBV7-6; cdr3_aa: CASSLGGGERDEKLFF
clone_size: many; j_call: TRBJ2-2; v_call: TRBV24-1; cdr3_aa: CATSDLYGTGELFF
clone_size: few; j_call: TRBJ1-2; v_call: TRBV15; cdr3_aa: CATSRGGQTNYGYTF
clone_size: NA; j_call: TRBJ2-7; v_call: TRBV20-1; cdr3_aa: CSAVPGQEKRQYF
clone_size: many; j_call: TRBJ1-2; v_call: TRBV5-5; cdr3_aa: CASRAGQRYGYTF
clone_size: few; j_call: TRBJ2-2; v_call: TRBV12-5; cdr3_aa: CASGLVVTDNTGELFF
clone_size: many; j_call: TRBJ2-7; v_call: TRBV30; cdr3_aa: CAWSVRGLGEQYF
clone_size: NA; j_call: TRBJ1-1; v_call: TRBV29-1; cdr3_aa: CSVTGPEAFF
clone_size: few; j_call: TRBJ1-4; v_call: TRBV30; cdr3_aa: CAFGRQGNEKLFF
clone_size: many; j_call: TRBJ1-1; v_call: TRBV18; cdr3_aa: CASSHISLSGEGSTEAFF
clone_size: once; j_call: TRBJ1-1; v_call: TRBV7-9; cdr3_aa: CASSLIDEEFQAFF
clone_size: NA; j_call: TRBJ1-2; v_call: TRBV5-1; cdr3_aa: CASSLENRGGYGYTF
clone_size: many; j_call: TRBJ2-2; v_call: TRBV2; cdr3_aa: CASTPSGGANTGELFF
clone_size: NA; j_call: TRBJ1-6; v_call: TRBV24-1; cdr3_aa: CATSDSANSPLHF
clone_size: many; j_call: TRBJ2-4; v_call: TRBV2; cdr3_aa: CASSTRGQILAKNIQYF
clone_size: many; j_call: TRBJ1-2; v_call: TRBV4-1; cdr3_aa: CASSQGGPGHRFSYGYTF